A single sample is the source of the 25 T cell receptor beta chains below, sequenced in a study of T cells expressing NK-cell markers. TCRdb processed the 5' RACE reads again and assigns one entry to each CDR3 protein, with no DNA. The sample's table shows about 30,000 distinct CDR3 sequences. The sequenced sample consisted of blood T cells: a sorted CD56 or NKG2C T cell subset, CD4+ or CD8+ T cells, or bulk PBMC T cells (not recorded which). The source is a woman between 18 and 69 years old in good health.

The rearrangement uses TRBV20-1 and TRBJ2-7. Germline-derived CDR1 and CDR2 are DFQATT and SNEGSKA (reference sequence). CDR3 length: 13 amino acids. The chain's CDR3 is CSANSGFSYEQYF.

The V call is TRBV29-1, the J call TRBJ2-3; the D call from TCRdb, TRBD2, cannot be confirmed without DNA. CDR3 length: 11 amino acids. CDR1 is SQVTM, CDR2 ANQGSEA, per germline. CDR3 in amino acids: CSVVTGTSGYF.

The V call is TRBV28, the J call TRBJ2-7; TCRdb designates TRBD2, a call that cannot be tested without DNA. Germline V gives CDR1 MDHEN, CDR2 SYDVKM. The CDR3 contains 18 residues. Here the CDR3 reads CASSSLDGTSGNSYEQYF.

The chain has TRBV7-9 and TRBJ2-1. This CDR3 has 13 residues. The V gene's germline CDR1 is SEHNR and CDR2 FQNEAQ (reference sequence). CDR3 residues: CASSLEPVHEQFF.

The V and J genes are TRBV5-1 and TRBJ2-1; TCRdb selects TRBD1, and the lack of DNA leaves this call unchecked. Per germline, CDR1 SGHRS and CDR2 YFSETQ. The CDR3 runs 16 residues. CDR3: CASSPGGGGPGNEQFF. The whole variable domain, remainder taken from reference TRBV5-1 and TRBJ2-1, is KAGVTQTPRYLIKTRGQQVTLSCSPISGHRSVSWYQQTPGQGLQFLFEYFSETQRNKGNFPGRFSGRQFSNSRSEMNVSTLELGDSALYLCASSPGGGGPGNEQFFGPGTRLTVL.

The V gene is TRBV5-5, the J gene TRBJ2-1. Germline V gene sequence: CDR1 SGHKS, CDR2 YYEKEE (reference sequence). There are 13 residues in the CDR3. CDR3 in amino acids: CASSLHRANEQFF.

This chain links TRBV10-3 with TRBJ2-1; TCRdb's D call, TRBD2, is unchecked because there is no DNA. The CDR3 is made up of 15 amino acids. The germline V gene encodes CDR1 ENHRY and CDR2 SYGVKD. The CDR3 spells CAISTSGDSYNEQFF.

The chain carries TRBV20-1 and TRBJ2-7; TCRdb's assignment of TRBD1 cannot be checked, as there is no DNA. The CDR3 is 16 residues long. In germline, CDR1 is DFQATT, CDR2 SNEGSKA (reference sequence). CDR3 residues: CSAPKNFGGGSYEQYF.

The CDR3 loop reads CASSRTSGRSSYEQYF. The chain recombines TRBV7-9 with TRBJ2-7; there is no DNA to check the TCRdb D call of TRBD2. The CDR3 totals 16 residues. Germline lookup yields CDR1 SEHNR and CDR2 FQNEAQ (reference sequence).

This rearrangement joins TRBV7-3 to TRBJ1-1; TCRdb picks TRBD1, but there is no DNA to check that call. The CDR3 has 15 residues. CDR1 is SGHTA, CDR2 FQGTGA, per germline. CDR3 loop: CASSLTGDWDTEAFF.

This chain joins TRBV24-1 and TRBJ2-3. Germline CDR1 KGHDR, CDR2 SFDVKD. CDR3 length: 14 residues. CDR3 sequence: CATSDSQGTDTQYF.

The rearrangement uses TRBV5-1 and TRBJ2-3; no DNA is available, so the TRBD2 call from TCRdb remains unchecked. Germline CDR1 is SGHRS and CDR2 is YFSETQ. The CDR3 length is 17 residues. The CDR3 here is CASSLWTASGGPDTQYF.

J is TRBJ2-5 and V is TRBV4-1; TCRdb's D gene call, TRBD1, goes unchecked for lack of DNA. Germline loops: CDR1 MGHRA, CDR2 YSYEKL. This CDR3 region has 16 residues. CDR3 protein: CASSQDGEGEEETQYF.

The CDR3 reads CASKRGGNEQFF. The chain combines TRBV27 with TRBJ2-1; TCRdb gives TRBD1 as the D gene, but with no DNA this cannot be confirmed. CDR3 length equals 12 residues. Looked up from germline, CDR1 is MNHEY and CDR2 is SMNVEV (reference sequence).

The chain recombines TRBV28 with TRBJ2-3. The germline V gene has CDR1 MDHEN and CDR2 SYDVKM. The CDR3 length is 15 residues. The CDR3 region is CASSLPSSSTDTQYF. The full variable domain, its missing parts supplied by reference TRBV28 and TRBJ2-3, is DVKVTQSSRYLVKRTGEKVFLECVQDMDHENMFWYRQDPGLGLRLIYFSYDVKMKEKGDIPEGYSVSREKKERFSLILESASTNQTSMYLCASSLPSSSTDTQYFGPGTRLTVL.

This chain links TRBV12-3 or TRBV12-4 with TRBJ2-1; TCRdb calls TRBD2, which cannot be checked without DNA. The CDR3 has 15 residues. The CDR3: CASSFCSGGECEQFF.

The V and J genes are TRBV12-5 and TRBJ2-3; TCRdb's assignment of TRBD1 cannot be checked, as there is no DNA. The CDR3 loop spans 15 amino acids. Germline values: CDR1 LGHNT, CDR2 FRNRAP. CDR3 region: CASGLSTGVGDTQYF.

The chain uses TRBV10-3 and TRBJ2-7; without DNA, the TCRdb call of TRBD1 cannot be checked. The CDR3 runs 12 residues. Looked up from germline, CDR1 is ENHRY and CDR2 is SYGVKD. This chain's CDR3 is CASTTETYEQYF.

The chain joins TRBV20-1 to TRBJ2-7; TCRdb returns TRBD2, unconfirmable since there is no DNA. Germline V CDR1 and CDR2: DFQATT, SNEGSKA (reference sequence). The CDR3 length is 13 residues. The CDR3 loop reads CSAPRGGPYEQYF.

The CDR3 sequence is CASSEGTSGHYNEQFF. The rearrangement uses TRBV27 and TRBJ2-1; the D gene TCRdb calls, TRBD2, cannot be checked with no DNA. In germline, CDR1 is MNHEY, CDR2 SMNVEV (reference sequence). The CDR3 runs 16 residues.

J is TRBJ1-1 and V is TRBV7-9. The CDR3 covers 12 residues. Germline CDR1 SEHNR, CDR2 FQNEAQ (reference sequence). This chain's CDR3 is CASSLVTTEAFF.

The gene calls are TRBV4-2 and TRBJ2-5; the D gene TCRdb calls, TRBD1, cannot be checked with no DNA. Per germline, CDR1 LGHNA and CDR2 YNFKEQ. This CDR3 region has 12 residues. CDR3 loop: CASRGGQETQYF.

This chain connects TRBV27 to TRBJ2-3; TCRdb proposes TRBD1, but this gene call is untestable without DNA. The CDR3 length is 17 residues. CDR1 and CDR2 (germline): MNHEY, SMNVEV (reference sequence). This CDR3 reads CASSLKTGGPLTDTQYF.

The chain couples TRBV7-9 to TRBJ1-5; there is no DNA to check the TCRdb D call of TRBD1. Germline CDR1 is SEHNR and CDR2 is FQNEAQ (reference sequence). The CDR3 covers 16 residues. CDR3 loop: CASSLVGTGGYQPQHF. Based on the CDR3 plus reference TRBV7-9 and TRBJ1-5, the full variable domain is DTGVSQNPRHKITKRGQNVTFRCDPISEHNRLYWYRQTLGQGPEFLTYFQNEAQLEKSRLLSDRFSAERPKGSFSTLEIQRTEQGDSAMYLCASSLVGTGGYQPQHFGDGTRLSIL.

The V call is TRBV27, the J call TRBJ1-5; with no DNA, the TCRdb D assignment of TRBD1 cannot be verified. CDR3 length: 16 amino acids. The germline V gene has CDR1 MNHEY and CDR2 SMNVEV (reference sequence). The CDR3 protein is CASSGTASVYNQPQHF.